This passage covers 19 T cell receptor beta chains from one sample sequenced in a study of cytomegalovirus exposure and HLA in healthy donors. Both 60 Vbeta primers and 13 Jbeta primers went into the PCR. Produced via immunoSEQ multiplex PCR; TCRdb's table is partial and in-frame only. The profile covers some 160,000 clones, with roughly 84% appearing a single time and roughly 1.9% taken by the ten largest. Sequencing input: PBMCs. The receptors come from a man younger than 35 in good health and CMV-seronegative.

The chain employs TRBV4-1 and TRBJ1-2, with D unclear. CDR3 length equals 15 residues. Germline V lookup: CDR1 MGHRA, CDR2 YSYEKL. V was cut by 0 bases and J by 3 bases, with 11 bases left in between. The CDR3 spells CASSQEQSGYYGYTF. CDR3 DNA: TGCGCCAGCAGCCAAGAGCAGTCGGGGTACTATGGCTACACCTTC.

V and J are TRBV7-9 and TRBJ1-4; TRBD1 matches at 7 bases. This CDR3 comprises 18 residues. The germline gives CDR1 SEHNR, CDR2 FQNEAQ (reference sequence). Trimming at V came to 5 bases and at J to 4 bases, leaving 16 bases not matched to a gene. The CDR3 DNA reads as TGTGCCAGCAGCCCCACCGGGTCCCCAGGGGGAGGTAATGAAAAACTGTTTTTT. Its translation is CASSPTGSPGGGNEKLFF.

The rearrangement joins TRBV12-5 to TRBJ1-1, with 7 bases matching TRBD1. Germline CDR1 and CDR2: LGHNT and FRNRAP. This CDR3 spans 13 amino acids. V was pared by 1 base and J by 6 bases, with 2 bases of the junction left unmatched. CDR3 in amino acids: CASGLDRGAEAFF. DNA for the CDR3: TGTGCTAGTGGTTTGGACAGGGGCGCTGAAGCTTTCTTT.

A few counts support this clone. The rearrangement links TRBV28 to TRBJ1-1; tentative D call: TRBD1 (5 bases). Trimming left V 0 bases short and J 7 bases short, with 12 bases between. Per the germline V gene, CDR1 is MDHEN and CDR2 is SYDVKM. The CDR3 contains 14 residues. The CDR3 nucleotides are TGTGCCAGCAGTTTATGGTCCCAGGGTGGTGAAGCTTTCTTT. Amino acid sequence: CASSLWSQGGEAFF.

Written as DNA, the CDR3 is TGTGCCAGCAGCAGAAGCAGCCTTCGGGGAACTGAAGCTTTCTTT. Its protein product is CASSRSSLRGTEAFF. The genes are TRBV9 and TRBJ1-1; D remains unclear. CDR3 length: 15 residues. In germline, CDR1 is SGDLS, CDR2 YYNGEE. Trimming stripped 4 bases from V and 5 bases from J, with 18 bases between.

This chain connects TRBV6-5 to TRBJ2-5; D possibly corresponds to TRBD2 (5 bases). This CDR3 is built from 14 residues. Per the germline V gene, CDR1 is MNHEY and CDR2 is SVGAGI. Trimming stripped 0 bases from V and 2 bases from J, with 7 bases between. The CDR3 nucleotides are TGTGCCAGCAGTTACTCCGGAGGTCAAGAGACCCAGTACTTC. Its translation is CASSYSGGQETQYF.

The chain joins TRBV21-1 to TRBJ2-7; TRBD2 reflects the table's D call only, with no check against the DNA. TRBV21-1 is marked as a pseudogene. The CDR3 runs 9 residues. The CDR3 reads CASPLEQYF. CDR3 bases: TGTGCCAGTCCCCTAGAGCAGTACTTC.

This chain uses TRBV19 with TRBJ1-5; 7 bases are shared with TRBD1. The CDR3 runs to 13 residues. Looked up from germline, CDR1 is LNHDA and CDR2 is SQIVND (reference sequence). The V gene end was trimmed by 5 bases and the J gene end by 11 bases; junction bases not matched to a gene: 9. The CDR3: CASSASRGRTQHF. The CDR3 nucleotides are TGTGCCAGTAGTGCCTCCAGGGGGAGGACCCAGCATTTT.

V gene TRBV28 combines with J gene TRBJ2-7, with D possibly being TRBD1 (5 bases). The germline gives CDR1 MDHEN, CDR2 SYDVKM. V was shortened by 3 bases and J by 1 base, with 13 bases between the two germline ends. This CDR3 has 15 amino acids. In DNA form, the CDR3 reads TGTGCCAGCAGTTTCCCGTCCAGGGATTCCTACGAGCAGTACTTC. Its protein product is CASSFPSRDSYEQYF. The full variable domain, with the rest looked up from reference TRBV28 and TRBJ2-7, is DVKVTQSSRYLVKRTGEKVFLECVQDMDHENMFWYRQDPGLGLRLIYFSYDVKMKEKGDIPEGYSVSREKKERFSLILESASTNQTSMYLCASSFPSRDSYEQYFGPGTRLTVT.

The rearrangement joins TRBV27 to TRBJ1-1, with 9 bases fitting TRBD1. CDR1 is MNHEY and CDR2 is SMNVEV in the germline V gene (reference sequence). The CDR3 runs to 13 residues. The V and J ends lost 9 bases and 5 bases, in that order; junction bases with no gene match: 7. CDR3 amino acids: CASSQGARTEAFF. The CDR3 DNA sequence: TGTGCCAGTTCACAGGGGGCGAGGACTGAAGCTTTCTTT.

The CDR3 spells CASSAGHIYGYTF. In DNA, the CDR3 is TGTGCCAGCAGTGCGGGACACATCTATGGCTACACCTTC. The chain is built from TRBV2 and TRBJ1-2, with a tentative D call TRBD1 (6 bases). The CDR3 runs 13 residues. Trimming pared 4 bases from V and 4 bases from J, leaving 10 bases between. Germline lookup yields CDR1 SNHLY and CDR2 FYNNEI.

This rearrangement joins TRBV28 to TRBJ2-5; possible D gene TRBD2, 6 bases. The germline V gene has CDR1 MDHEN and CDR2 SYDVKM. Trimming stripped 6 bases from V and 5 bases from J, with 10 bases between. The CDR3 totals 12 residues. As DNA, the CDR3 is TGTGCCAGCAGAAGACGGGGGGAGACCCAGTACTTC. It codes for CASRRRGETQYF.

This clone was found once. For the CDR3, the DNA is TGTGCCAGCAGCTCTCCGACTAGACCTGAGCAGTACTTC. Protein sequence: CASSSPTRPEQYF. The chain is built from TRBV5-4 and TRBJ2-7, with a weak D call TRBD2 (6 bases). This CDR3 has 13 residues. Germline V gene data show CDR1 as SGHNT and CDR2 as YYREEE (reference sequence). The germline V and J ends were trimmed by 3 bases and 7 bases, with 14 bases remaining between them.

The chain recombines TRBV5-6 with TRBJ2-1; 14 bases are a match to TRBD2. The CDR3 is made up of 18 amino acids. In germline, CDR1 is SGHDT, CDR2 YYEEEE. V was pared by 0 bases and J by 4 bases, with 6 bases of the junction left unmatched. The CDR3 nucleotides are TGTGCCAGCAGCTTGGGGTGGACTAGCGGGGGGTCTTACAATGAGCAGTTCTTC. Its protein is CASSLGWTSGGSYNEQFF. Based on the CDR3 plus reference TRBV5-6 and TRBJ2-1, the full variable domain is DAGVTQSPTHLIKTRGQQVTLRCSPKSGHDTVSWYQQALGQGPQFIFQYYEEEERQRGNFPDRFSGHQFPNYSSELNVNALLLGDSALYLCASSLGWTSGGSYNEQFFGPGTRLTVL.

This clone was seen only once. This chain connects TRBV5-6 to TRBJ1-2; possible D gene TRBD1, 5 bases. The V end was cut by 4 bases, the J end by 8 bases, with 18 bases between. CDR3 length: 14 residues. Germline V lookup: CDR1 SGHDT, CDR2 YYEEEE. This chain's CDR3 is CASSPTVPTEGYTF. DNA for the CDR3: TGTGCCAGCAGCCCGACAGTGCCCACTGAAGGCTACACCTTC.

The rearrangement joins TRBV6-1 to TRBJ1-1, with 8 bases aligning to TRBD1. The CDR3 length is 14 residues. Germline CDR1 reads MNHNS; CDR2 reads SASEGT. The J segment lost 0 bases and the V segment lost 3 bases, leaving 0 bases of the junction unmatched. The CDR3 loop reads CASSDRGLNTEAFF. CDR3 nucleotide sequence: TGTGCCAGCAGTGACAGGGGGCTGAACACTGAAGCTTTCTTT.

The chain links TRBV28 to TRBJ2-3; TRBD2 aligns across 12 bases. Germline V gene sequence: CDR1 MDHEN, CDR2 SYDVKM. The V segment lost 4 bases and the J segment 0 bases; nucleotides outside the gene matches: 11. CDR3 length equals 19 residues. The CDR3: CASSSSGLAGLTSTDTQYF. In nucleotides, the CDR3 is TGTGCCAGCAGTTCGTCAGGACTAGCGGGGCTAACTAGCACAGATACGCAGTATTTT. The variable domain in full, completed from reference TRBV28 and TRBJ2-3, reads DVKVTQSSRYLVKRTGEKVFLECVQDMDHENMFWYRQDPGLGLRLIYFSYDVKMKEKGDIPEGYSVSREKKERFSLILESASTNQTSMYLCASSSSGLAGLTSTDTQYFGPGTRLTVL.

The chain is built from TRBV5-6 and TRBJ2-7; 7 nucleotides match TRBD1. Germline loops: CDR1 SGHDT, CDR2 YYEEEE. The CDR3 runs to 15 residues. With V trimmed by 0 bases and J by 1 base, 4 bases remained unmatched. CDR3 in amino acids: CASSLVGTASYEQYF. CDR3 DNA: TGTGCCAGCAGCTTGGTAGGGACAGCATCCTACGAGCAGTACTTC.

The chain links TRBV15 to TRBJ1-2, with TRBD1 matching 8 bases. The CDR3 is 15 amino acids. V shed 5 bases, J shed 3 bases, and the junction held 8 bases outside the gene matches. Germline V gives CDR1 LNHNV, CDR2 YYDKDF (reference sequence). CDR3 nucleotide sequence: TGTGCCACCAGCGGCGGGGACAGGTGGGACTATGGCTACACCTTC. Encoded protein: CATSGGDRWDYGYTF.